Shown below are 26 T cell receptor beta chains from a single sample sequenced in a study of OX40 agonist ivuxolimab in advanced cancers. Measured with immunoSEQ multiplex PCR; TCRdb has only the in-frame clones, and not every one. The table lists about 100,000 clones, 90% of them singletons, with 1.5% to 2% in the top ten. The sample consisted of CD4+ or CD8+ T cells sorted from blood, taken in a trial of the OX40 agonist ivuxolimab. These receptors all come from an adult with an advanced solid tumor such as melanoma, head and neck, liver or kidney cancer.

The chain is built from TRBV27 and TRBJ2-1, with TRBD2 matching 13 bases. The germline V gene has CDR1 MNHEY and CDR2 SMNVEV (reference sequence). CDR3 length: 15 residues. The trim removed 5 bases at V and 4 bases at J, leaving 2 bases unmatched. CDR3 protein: CASSKLAGGYNEQFF. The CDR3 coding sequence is TGTGCCAGCAGTAAACTAGCGGGAGGGTACAATGAGCAGTTCTTC.

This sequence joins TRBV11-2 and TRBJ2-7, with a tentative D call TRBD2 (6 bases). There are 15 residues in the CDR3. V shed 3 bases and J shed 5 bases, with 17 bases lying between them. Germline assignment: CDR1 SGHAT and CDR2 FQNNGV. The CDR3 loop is CASSFRGYNTNEQYF. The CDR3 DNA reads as TGTGCCAGCAGCTTCCGGGGGTATAACACTAACGAGCAGTACTTC.

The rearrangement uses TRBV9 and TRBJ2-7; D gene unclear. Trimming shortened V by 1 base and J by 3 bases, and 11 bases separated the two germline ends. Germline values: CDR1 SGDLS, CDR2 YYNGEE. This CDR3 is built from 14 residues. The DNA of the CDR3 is TGTGCCAGCAGCGTAACCTCAGCCATCTACGAGCAGTACTTC. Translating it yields CASSVTSAIYEQYF.

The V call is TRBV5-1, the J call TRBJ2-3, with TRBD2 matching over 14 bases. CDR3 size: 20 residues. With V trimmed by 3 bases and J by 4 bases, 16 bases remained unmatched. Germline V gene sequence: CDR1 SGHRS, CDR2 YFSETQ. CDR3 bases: TGCGCCAGCAGCTCGAAAACACCGGGACTAGCGGGAGCCCGCTCAGATACGCAGTATTTT. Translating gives CASSSKTPGLAGARSDTQYF. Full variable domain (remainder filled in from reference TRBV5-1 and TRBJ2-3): KAGVTQTPRYLIKTRGQQVTLSCSPISGHRSVSWYQQTPGQGLQFLFEYFSETQRNKGNFPGRFSGRQFSNSRSEMNVSTLELGDSALYLCASSSKTPGLAGARSDTQYFGPGTRLTVL.

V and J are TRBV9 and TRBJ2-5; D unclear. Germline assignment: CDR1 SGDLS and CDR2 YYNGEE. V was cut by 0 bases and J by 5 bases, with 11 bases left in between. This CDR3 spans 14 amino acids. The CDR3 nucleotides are TGTGCCAGCAGCGTAGATTCCGGATGGGAGACCCAGTACTTC. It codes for CASSVDSGWETQYF. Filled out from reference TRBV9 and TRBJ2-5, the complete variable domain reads DSGVTQTPKHLITATGQRVTLRCSPRSGDLSVYWYQQSLDQGLQFLIQYYNGEERAKGNILERFSAQQFPDLHSELNLSSLELGDSALYFCASSVDSGWETQYFGPGTRLLVL.

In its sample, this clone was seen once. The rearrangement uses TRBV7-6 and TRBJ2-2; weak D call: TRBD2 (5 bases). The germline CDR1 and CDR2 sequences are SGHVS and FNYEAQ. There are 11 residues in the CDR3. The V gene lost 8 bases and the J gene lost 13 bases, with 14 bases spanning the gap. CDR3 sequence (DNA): TGTGCCAGCCAATGGGCAGGAGGGCTGTTTTTT. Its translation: CASQWAGGLFF.

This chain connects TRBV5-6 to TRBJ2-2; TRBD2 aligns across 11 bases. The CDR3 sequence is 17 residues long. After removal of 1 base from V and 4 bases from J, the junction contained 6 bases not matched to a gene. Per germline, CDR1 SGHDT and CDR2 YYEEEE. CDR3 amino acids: CASSLYSGRAVTGELFF. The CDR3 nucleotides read TGTGCCAGCAGCTTGTATAGCGGGAGGGCAGTCACCGGGGAGCTGTTTTTT.

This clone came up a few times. CDR3: CASSLMAAYQETQYF. DNA of the CDR3: TGTGCCAGCAGCTTGATGGCAGCGTACCAAGAGACCCAGTACTTC. The J gene is TRBJ2-5, the V gene TRBV7-2; D call uncertain. V lost 3 bases and J lost 0, with 11 bases in between. This CDR3 comprises 15 residues. Germline-derived CDR1 and CDR2 are SGHTA and FQGNSA.

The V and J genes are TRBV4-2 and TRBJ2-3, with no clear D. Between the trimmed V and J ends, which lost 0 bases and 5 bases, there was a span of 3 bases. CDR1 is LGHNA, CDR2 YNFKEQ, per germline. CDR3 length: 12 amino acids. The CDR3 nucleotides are TGTGCCAGCAGCCAAGACGTAGATACGCAGTATTTT. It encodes CASSQDVDTQYF.

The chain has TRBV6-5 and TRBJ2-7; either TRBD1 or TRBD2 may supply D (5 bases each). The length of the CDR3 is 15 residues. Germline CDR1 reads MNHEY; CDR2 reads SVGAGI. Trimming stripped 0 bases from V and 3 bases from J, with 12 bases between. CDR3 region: CASSYSIGESYEQYF. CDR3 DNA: TGTGCCAGCAGTTACTCGATAGGGGAGAGCTACGAGCAGTACTTC.

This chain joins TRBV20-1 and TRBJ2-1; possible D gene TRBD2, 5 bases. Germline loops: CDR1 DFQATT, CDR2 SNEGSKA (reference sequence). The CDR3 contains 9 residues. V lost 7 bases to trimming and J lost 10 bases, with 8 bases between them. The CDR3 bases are TGCAGTGTCAGGAGGGAGCAGTTCTTC. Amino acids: CSVRREQFF.

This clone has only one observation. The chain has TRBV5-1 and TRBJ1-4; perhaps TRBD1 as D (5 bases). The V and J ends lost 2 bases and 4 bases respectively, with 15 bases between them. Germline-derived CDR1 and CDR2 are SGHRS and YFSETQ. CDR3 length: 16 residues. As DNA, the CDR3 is TGCGCCAGCAGCTTAGGGACCGCAGGAATTAATGAAAAACTGTTTTTT. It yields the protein CASSLGTAGINEKLFF.

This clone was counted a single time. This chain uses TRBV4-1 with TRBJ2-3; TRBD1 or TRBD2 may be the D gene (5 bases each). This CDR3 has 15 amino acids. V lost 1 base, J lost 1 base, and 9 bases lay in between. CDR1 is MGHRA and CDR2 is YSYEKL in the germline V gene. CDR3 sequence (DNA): TGCGCCAGCAGCCAAGGAGGGGTGGGCACAGATACGCAGTATTTT. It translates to CASSQGGVGTDTQYF.

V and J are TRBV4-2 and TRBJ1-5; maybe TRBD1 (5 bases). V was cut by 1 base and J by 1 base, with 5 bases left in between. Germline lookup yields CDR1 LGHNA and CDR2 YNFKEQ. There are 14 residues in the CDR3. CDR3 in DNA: TGTGCCAGCAGCCAAGGGACAAGCAATCAGCCCCAGCATTTT. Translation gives CASSQGTSNQPQHF.

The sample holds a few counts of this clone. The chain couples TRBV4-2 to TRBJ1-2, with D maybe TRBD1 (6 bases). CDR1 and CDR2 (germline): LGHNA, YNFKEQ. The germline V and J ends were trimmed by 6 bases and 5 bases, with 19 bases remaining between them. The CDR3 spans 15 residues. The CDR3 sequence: CASSHDLGQRYGYTF. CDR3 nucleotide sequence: TGTGCCAGCAGTCACGATTTAGGACAGCGGTATGGCTACACCTTC.

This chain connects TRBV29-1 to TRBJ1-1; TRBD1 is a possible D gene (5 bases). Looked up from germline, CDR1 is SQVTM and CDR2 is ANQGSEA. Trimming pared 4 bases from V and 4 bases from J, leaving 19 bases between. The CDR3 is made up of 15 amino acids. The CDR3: CSVAAPRGRSTEAFF. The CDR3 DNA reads TGCAGCGTTGCTGCGCCGAGGGGAAGATCCACTGAAGCTTTCTTT.

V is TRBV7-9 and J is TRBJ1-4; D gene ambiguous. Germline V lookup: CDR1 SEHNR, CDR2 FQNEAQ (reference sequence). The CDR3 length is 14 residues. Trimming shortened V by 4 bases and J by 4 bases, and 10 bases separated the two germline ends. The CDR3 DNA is TGTGCCAGCAGCTCGTGGGCAGTTAATGAAAAACTGTTTTTT. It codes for CASSSWAVNEKLFF.

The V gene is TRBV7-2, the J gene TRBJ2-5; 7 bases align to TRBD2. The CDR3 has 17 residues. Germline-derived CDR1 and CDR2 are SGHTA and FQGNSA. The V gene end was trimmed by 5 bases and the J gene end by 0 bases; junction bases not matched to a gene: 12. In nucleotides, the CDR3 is TGTGCCAGCAGCCTGTCGAGGTCGGGGACTAACCAAGAGACCCAGTACTTC. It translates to CASSLSRSGTNQETQYF.

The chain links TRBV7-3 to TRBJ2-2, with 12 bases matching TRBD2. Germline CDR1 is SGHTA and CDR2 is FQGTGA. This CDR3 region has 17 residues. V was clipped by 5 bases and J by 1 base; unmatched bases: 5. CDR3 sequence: CASSTTSGRGNTGELFF. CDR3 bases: TGTGCCAGCAGCACGACTAGCGGGAGAGGGAACACCGGGGAGCTGTTTTTT.

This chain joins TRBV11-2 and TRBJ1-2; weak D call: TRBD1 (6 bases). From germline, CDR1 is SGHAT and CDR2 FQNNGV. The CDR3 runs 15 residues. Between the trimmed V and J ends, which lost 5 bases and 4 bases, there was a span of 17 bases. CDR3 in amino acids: CASSAVRGGLYGYTF. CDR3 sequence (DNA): TGTGCCAGCAGCGCAGTCAGGGGTGGCCTCTATGGCTACACCTTC.

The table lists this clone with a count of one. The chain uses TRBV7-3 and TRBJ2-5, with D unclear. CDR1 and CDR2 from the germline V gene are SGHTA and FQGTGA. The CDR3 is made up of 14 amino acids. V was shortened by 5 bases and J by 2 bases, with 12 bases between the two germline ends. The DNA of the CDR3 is TGTGCCAGCAGCCCCTCGCCCCAACAAGAGACCCAGTACTTC. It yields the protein CASSPSPQQETQYF.

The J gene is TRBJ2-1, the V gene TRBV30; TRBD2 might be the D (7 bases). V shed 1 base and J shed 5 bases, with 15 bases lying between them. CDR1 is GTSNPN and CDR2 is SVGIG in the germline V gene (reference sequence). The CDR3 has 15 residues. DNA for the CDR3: TGTGCCTGGAGTGAGGGGGACTACCCCAACAATGAGCAGTTCTTC. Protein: CAWSEGDYPNNEQFF.

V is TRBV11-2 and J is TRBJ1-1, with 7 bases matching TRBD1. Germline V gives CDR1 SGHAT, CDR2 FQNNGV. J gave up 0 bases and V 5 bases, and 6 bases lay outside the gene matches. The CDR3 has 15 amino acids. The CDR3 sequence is CASSPDRVMNTEAFF. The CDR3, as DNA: TGTGCCAGCAGCCCCGACAGGGTTATGAACACTGAAGCTTTCTTT. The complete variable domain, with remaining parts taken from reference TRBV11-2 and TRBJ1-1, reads EAGVAQSPRYKIIEKRQSVAFWCNPISGHATLYWYQQILGQGPKLLIQFQNNGVVDDSQLPKDRFSAERLKGVDSTLKIQPAKLEDSAVYLCASSPDRVMNTEAFFGQGTRLTVV.

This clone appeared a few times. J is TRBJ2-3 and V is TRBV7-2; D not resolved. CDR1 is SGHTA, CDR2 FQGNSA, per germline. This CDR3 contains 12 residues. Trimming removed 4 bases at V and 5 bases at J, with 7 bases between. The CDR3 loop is CASSSLLDTQYF. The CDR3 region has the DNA TGTGCCAGCAGCTCCCTACTAGATACGCAGTATTTT.

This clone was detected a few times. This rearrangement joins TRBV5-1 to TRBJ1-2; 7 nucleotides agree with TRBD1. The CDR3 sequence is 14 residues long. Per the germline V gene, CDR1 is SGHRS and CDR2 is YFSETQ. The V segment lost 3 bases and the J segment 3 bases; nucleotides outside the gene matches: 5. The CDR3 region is CASSWTGGDYGYTF. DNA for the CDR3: TGCGCCAGCAGCTGGACAGGAGGGGACTATGGCTACACCTTC.

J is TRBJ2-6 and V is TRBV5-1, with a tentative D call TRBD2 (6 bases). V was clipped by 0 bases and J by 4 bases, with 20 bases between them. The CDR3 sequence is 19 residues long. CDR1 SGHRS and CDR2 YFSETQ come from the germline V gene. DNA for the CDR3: TGCGCCAGCAGCTTGGCCTGGGCAGGGAGGACGCCCGGGGCCAACGTCCTGACTTTC. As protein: CASSLAWAGRTPGANVLTF. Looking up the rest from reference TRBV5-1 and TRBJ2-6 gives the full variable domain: KAGVTQTPRYLIKTRGQQVTLSCSPISGHRSVSWYQQTPGQGLQFLFEYFSETQRNKGNFPGRFSGRQFSNSRSEMNVSTLELGDSALYLCASSLAWAGRTPGANVLTFGAGSRLTVL.